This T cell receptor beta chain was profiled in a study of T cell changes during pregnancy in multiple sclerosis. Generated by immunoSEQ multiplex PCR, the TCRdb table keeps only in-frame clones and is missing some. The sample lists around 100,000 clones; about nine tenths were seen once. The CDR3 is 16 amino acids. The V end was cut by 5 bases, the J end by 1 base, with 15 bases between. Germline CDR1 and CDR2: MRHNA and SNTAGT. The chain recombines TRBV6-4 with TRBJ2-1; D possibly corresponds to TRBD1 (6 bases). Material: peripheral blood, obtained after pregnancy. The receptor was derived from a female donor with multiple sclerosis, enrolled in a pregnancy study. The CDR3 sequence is CASSPHRVGSYNEQFF. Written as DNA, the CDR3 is TGTGCCAGCAGTCCCCACAGGGTCGGGTCCTACAATGAGCAGTTCTTC.